The entry below gives a single TCR beta chain sequence along with its context. Its antigen is currently unknown. This entry comes from a study of T cells after yellow fever vaccination. Study-level findings and limits: The secondary response showed a weaker magnitude and a faster peak, day 5 versus 15.

TCRdb re-derived calls from the 5' RACE reads in MiXCR, one entry per CDR3 protein. The sample lists a few hundred thousand distinct CDR3 sequences, about an eighth occurring once. Per the germline V gene, CDR1 is DFQATT and CDR2 is SNEGSKA (reference sequence). Trimming took 3 bases from V and 7 from J, leaving 10 bases between them. CDR3 size: 12 residues. This chain joins TRBV20-1 and TRBJ2-1; TRBD1 is a possible D gene (6 bases). Sequenced material: CD4+ T cells sorted from PBMCs, taken 45 days after the yellow fever booster vaccination. This TCR was sampled from a man aged 30 to 45 who received the YFV17D yellow fever vaccine. The CDR3 DNA sequence: TGCAGTGCTAGCGACAGGTTGAATGAGCAGTTCTTC. This encodes CSASDRLNEQFF.